The 16 T cell receptor beta chains below come from one sample, sequenced in a study of T cells in Graves' hyperthyroidism and ophthalmopathy. Amplification targeted TCR beta CDR3 regions from RNA transcripts. The HTBI set primed first-round TCR CDR3 RT-PCR. TCRdb processed the multiplex PCR reads anew with MiXCR; each CDR3 protein has one entry. Here the sample spans 450,000 to 650,000 distinct CDR3 sequences, roughly 20% being singletons. Sequencing was performed on blood. All receptors come from a man aged 18 to 29 with Graves' hyperthyroidism.

This clonotype was recorded at least ten times. V and J are TRBV5-1 and TRBJ2-2; D is possibly TRBD1 or TRBD2 (6 bases each). The CDR3 contains 14 residues. The V and J ends lost 4 bases and 4 bases respectively, with 11 bases between them. Per the germline V gene, CDR1 is SGHRS and CDR2 is YFSETQ. DNA for the CDR3: TGCGCCAGCAGCCCCCGGGGGCTCACCGGGGAGCTGTTTTTT. It yields the protein CASSPRGLTGELFF.

This clonotype was detected many times. The V gene is TRBV6-5, the J gene TRBJ1-6, with D maybe TRBD1 (5 bases). The ends were cut back, 2 bases at V and 15 bases at J, with 29 bases in the middle. This CDR3 has 18 residues. Germline CDR1 is MNHEY and CDR2 is SVGAGI. CDR3 bases: TGTGCCAGCAGTTACCCAGAGGTTCGAATGGGAGGGGATTTGATCCTCCACTTT. It specifies CASSYPEVRMGGDLILHF.

In its sample, this clonotype was seen many times. The V and J genes are TRBV27 and TRBJ1-5; D remains ambiguous. V was clipped by 6 bases and J by 4 bases, with 13 bases between them. The CDR3 sequence is 14 residues long. The germline V gene has CDR1 MNHEY and CDR2 SMNVEV (reference sequence). The CDR3 reads CASSLNVGNQPQHF. The CDR3 bases are TGTGCCAGCAGCCTCAACGTGGGGAATCAGCCCCAGCATTTT.

This clonotype was seen just once. Possible read error: a much larger clone is one base away. The conserved phenylalanine or tryptophan normally closing the CDR3 is absent here, so this likely arose from a read error. The CDR3 protein is CASRRERFGELFL. In DNA form, the CDR3 reads TGTGCCAGCAGGAGAGAGAGGTTCGGGGAGCTGTTTTTG. V gene TRBV2 combines with J gene TRBJ2-2, with unresolved D. This CDR3 contains 13 residues. Trimming removed 6 bases from V and 7 bases from J, with 12 bases in between. Germline CDR1 and CDR2: SNHLY and FYNNEI.

This clonotype was picked up many times. This chain links TRBV6-2 or TRBV6-3 with TRBJ2-7, with D perhaps TRBD2 (5 bases). Germline V gene data show CDR1 as MNHEY and CDR2 as SVGEGT. V gave up 6 bases and J gave up 4 bases, with 10 bases separating them. The CDR3 sequence is 12 residues long. The CDR3 sequence: CASSGVRYEQYF. The CDR3, as DNA: TGTGCCAGCAGCGGGGTGAGGTACGAGCAGTACTTC.

The table lists this clonotype with many counts. V and J are TRBV5-4 and TRBJ1-5; 7 positions agree with TRBD1. V dropped 0 bases and J dropped 1; count of bases not matched to a gene: 7. This CDR3 contains 17 residues. The germline CDR1 and CDR2 sequences are SGHNT and YYREEE (reference sequence). CDR3 DNA sequence: TGTGCCAGCAGCTTGGTCCAGGGGGTATGGAGCAATCAGCCCCAGCATTTT. This codes for CASSLVQGVWSNQPQHF.

In its sample, this clonotype was seen a few times. The chain employs TRBV12-5 and TRBJ1-1; no definite D call. The CDR3 runs 12 residues. V was cut by 5 bases and J by 4 bases, with 8 bases left in between. CDR1 is LGHNT, CDR2 FRNRAP, per germline. CDR3 nucleotide sequence: TGTGCTAGTGGTCCTCATGGCACTGAAGCTTTCTTT. This gives the protein CASGPHGTEAFF.

Many counts were recorded for this clonotype. The CDR3 bases are TGTGCCAGCAGTCCAGGGGGCGGTGGCTATGGCTACACCTTC. It specifies CASSPGGGGYGYTF. The chain is built from TRBV6-5 and TRBJ1-2; TRBD1 agrees at 8 bases. Germline V gene lookup returns CDR1 MNHEY and CDR2 SVGAGI. The CDR3 is made up of 14 amino acids. Unmatched junction bases numbered 6, after V lost 5 bases and J lost 4 bases.

This clonotype has just a few counts. The chain carries TRBV28 and TRBJ1-6, with D maybe TRBD1 (5 bases). Trimming removed 5 bases at V and 7 bases at J, with 15 bases between. Per germline, CDR1 MDHEN and CDR2 SYDVKM. The CDR3 is made up of 15 amino acids. The DNA for the CDR3 is TGTGCCAGCAGTCCGCAGGGCAGCACAAATTCACCCCTCCACTTT. It specifies CASSPQGSTNSPLHF.

This clonotype was seen repeatedly, ten times or more. V gene TRBV4-1 combines with J gene TRBJ1-2; TRBD1 aligns across 8 bases. CDR1 is MGHRA and CDR2 is YSYEKL in the germline V gene. The CDR3 contains 16 residues. Germline trimming cut 2 bases from V and 8 bases from J; bases unmatched to any gene: 13. CDR3: CASSQLGTGSMEGYTF. Written as DNA, the CDR3 is TGCGCCAGCAGCCAACTAGGGACAGGCTCGATGGAGGGCTACACCTTC.

This clonotype occurred many times. The chain recombines TRBV29-1 with TRBJ1-2, with TRBD1 matching 12 bases. There are 13 residues in the CDR3. V gave up 6 bases and J gave up 3 bases; unmatched junction bases: 2. Germline V CDR1 and CDR2: SQVTM, ANQGSEA. The CDR3 DNA follows: TGCAGCGTGGGACAGGGGGCGGACTATGGCTACACCTTC. Translated, it gives CSVGQGADYGYTF.

In its sample, this clonotype was seen many times. The CDR3 loop reads CSAGGGGGDQPQHF. The CDR3 bases are TGCAGTGCCGGAGGTGGTGGGGGGGATCAGCCCCAGCATTTT. The chain joins TRBV20-1 to TRBJ1-5, with D possibly being TRBD1 (5 bases). V was shortened by 6 bases and J by 5 bases, with 17 bases between the two germline ends. Looked up from germline, CDR1 is DFQATT and CDR2 is SNEGSKA (reference sequence). This CDR3 has 14 residues.

This clonotype was found many times. This chain links TRBV6-5 with TRBJ1-2; no clear D. The CDR3 sequence is 13 residues long. Germline lookup yields CDR1 MNHEY and CDR2 SVGAGI. Trimming shortened V by 4 bases and J by 0 bases, and 6 bases separated the two germline ends. CDR3 DNA sequence: TGTGCCAGCAGTTTTCCAGCTAACTATGGCTACACCTTC. Translation: CASSFPANYGYTF.

This clonotype was seen a few times. The rearrangement joins TRBV7-6 to TRBJ1-3; 11 bases map to TRBD1. J gave up 2 bases and V 5 bases, and 8 bases lay outside the gene matches. CDR1 is SGHVS, CDR2 FNYEAQ, per germline. CDR3 size: 17 residues. The CDR3: CASSRRDRGNPGNTIYF. CDR3 in DNA: TGTGCCAGCAGCCGTAGGGACAGGGGGAATCCTGGAAACACCATATATTTT.

This clonotype occurred many times. V is TRBV10-3 and J is TRBJ1-1, with 7 nucleotides matching TRBD1. This CDR3 spans 13 amino acids. Looked up from germline, CDR1 is ENHRY and CDR2 is SYGVKD. The V segment lost 6 bases and the J segment 3 bases; nucleotides outside the gene matches: 4. CDR3 in DNA: TGTGCCATCAGGGGGGGACAGTACACTGAAGCTTTCTTT. This sequence encodes CAIRGGQYTEAFF.

This clonotype has only a few counts. V and J are TRBV29-1 and TRBJ1-1; TRBD1 is a possible D gene (5 bases). This CDR3 spans 11 amino acids. The V end lost 7 bases, the J end lost 5 bases, and 11 bases lay between the germline ends. The germline CDR1 and CDR2 sequences are SQVTM and ANQGSEA. This CDR3 is CSGRDGTEAFF. The CDR3 DNA sequence: TGCAGCGGCCGGGACGGGACTGAAGCTTTCTTT. The entire variable domain, with the rest obtained from reference TRBV29-1 and TRBJ1-1, is as follows: SAVISQKPSRDICQRGTSLTIQCQVDSQVTMMFWYRQQPGQSLTLIATANQGSEATYESGFVIDKFPISRPNLTFSTLTVSNMSPEDSSIYLCSGRDGTEAFFGQGTRLTVV.